Listed below are T cell receptor beta chains from one sample, sequenced in a study of cytomegalovirus exposure and HLA in healthy donors. Assay: immunoSEQ multiplex PCR; the TCRdb copy retains only in-frame clones and omits some. The sample holds approximately 220,000 clones, 75% to 80% seen once. Sequencing used PBMCs. These receptors were collected from a male donor in good health and CMV-seronegative. CDR3s include the opening cysteine and the closing phenylalanine or tryptophan. D genes are given only for firm matches. Some rows have no size entry. The others give once, few or many, or a class for an expanded clone.

abundance: NA; d_gene: NA; v_gene: TRBV13; j_gene: TRBJ2-1; CDR3aa: CASSLSGAPTYNEQFF; CDR3nt: TGTGCCAGCAGCTTATCAGGGGCACCGACCTACAATGAGCAGTTCTTC
abundance: NA; d_gene: NA; v_gene: TRBV11-3; j_gene: TRBJ2-3; CDR3aa: CASSPGTSTDTQYF; CDR3nt: TGTGCCAGCAGCCCAGGGACTAGCACAGATACGCAGTATTTT
abundance: NA; d_gene: TRBD1; v_gene: TRBV6-5; j_gene: TRBJ2-2; CDR3aa: CASSVDRAGTGELFF; CDR3nt: TGTGCCAGCAGTGTGGACAGGGCTGGCACCGGGGAGCTGTTTTTT
abundance: NA; d_gene: TRBD1; v_gene: TRBV28; j_gene: TRBJ1-5; CDR3aa: CASSLSGQGALKHF; CDR3nt: TGTGCCAGCAGTTTATCGGGACAGGGGGCCCTCAAACATTTT
abundance: NA; d_gene: TRBD2; v_gene: TRBV19; j_gene: TRBJ2-3; CDR3aa: CASSKLAESGTDTQYF; CDR3nt: TGTGCCAGTAGTAAACTAGCGGAAAGTGGCACAGATACGCAGTATTTT
abundance: NA; d_gene: TRBD1; v_gene: TRBV4-1; j_gene: TRBJ2-7; CDR3aa: CASSQDQGTGNYEQYF; CDR3nt: TGCGCCAGCAGCCAAGATCAAGGGACAGGGAACTACGAGCAGTACTTC
abundance: NA; d_gene: NA; v_gene: TRBV7-3; j_gene: TRBJ2-2; CDR3aa: CASSPGQFTGELFF; CDR3nt: TGTGCCAGCAGCCCCGGACAGTTCACCGGGGAGCTGTTTTTT
abundance: NA; d_gene: TRBD2; v_gene: TRBV5-1; j_gene: TRBJ2-7; CDR3aa: CASSDWTALAGGAKIEQYF; CDR3nt: TGCGCCAGCAGCGACTGGACTGCACTAGCGGGGGGCGCAAAAATCGAGCAGTACTTC
abundance: NA; d_gene: TRBD1; v_gene: TRBV5-1; j_gene: TRBJ1-4; CDR3aa: CASSQGTANEKLFF; CDR3nt: TGCGCCAGCAGCCAAGGGACAGCTAATGAAAAACTGTTTTTT
abundance: NA; d_gene: TRBD2; v_gene: TRBV18; j_gene: TRBJ2-5; CDR3aa: CASSRTRGETQYF; CDR3nt: TGTGCCAGCTCGAGGACTAGGGGAGAGACCCAGTACTTC
abundance: few; d_gene: NA; v_gene: TRBV7-8; j_gene: TRBJ1-3; CDR3aa: CASSLGTPSGNTIYF; CDR3nt: TGTGCCAGCAGCTTAGGAACACCCTCTGGAAACACCATATATTTT
abundance: NA; d_gene: NA; v_gene: TRBV9; j_gene: TRBJ2-3; CDR3aa: CASSVQGSADTQYF; CDR3nt: TGTGCCAGCAGCGTACAGGGGTCGGCAGATACGCAGTATTTT
abundance: NA; d_gene: TRBD1; v_gene: TRBV9; j_gene: TRBJ2-7; CDR3aa: CASSVGTGGTYEQYF; CDR3nt: TGTGCCAGCAGCGTAGGGACAGGGGGAACCTACGAGCAGTACTTC
abundance: NA; d_gene: NA; v_gene: TRBV27; j_gene: TRBJ1-1; CDR3aa: CASSSRGWITEAFF; CDR3nt: TGTGCCAGCAGTTCAAGGGGATGGATCACTGAAGCTTTCTTT
abundance: few; d_gene: TRBD1; v_gene: TRBV19; j_gene: TRBJ1-5; CDR3aa: CASSFGTGNQPQHF; CDR3nt: TGTGCCAGTAGTTTTGGGACAGGAAATCAGCCCCAGCATTTT
abundance: NA; d_gene: TRBD2; v_gene: TRBV28; j_gene: TRBJ2-7; CDR3aa: CASVRLAETYEQYF; CDR3nt: TGTGCCAGCGTGAGACTAGCGGAGACCTACGAGCAGTACTTC
abundance: NA; d_gene: NA; v_gene: TRBV11-2; j_gene: TRBJ2-4; CDR3aa: CASSLGAGRNIQYF; CDR3nt: TGTGCCAGCAGCTTAGGGGCAGGGAGGAACATTCAGTACTTC
abundance: NA; d_gene: TRBD2; v_gene: TRBV9; j_gene: TRBJ2-7; CDR3aa: CASSVRGGPTYEQYF; CDR3nt: TGTGCCAGCAGCGTCCGCGGGGGGCCCACCTACGAGCAGTACTTC
abundance: few; d_gene: NA; v_gene: TRBV5-1; j_gene: TRBJ2-3; CDR3aa: CASSPRTTRVSTDTQYF; CDR3nt: TGCGCCAGCAGCCCCCGAACGACGAGGGTTAGCACAGATACGCAGTATTTT
abundance: NA; d_gene: TRBD1; v_gene: TRBV5-6; j_gene: TRBJ2-1; CDR3aa: CASSSRDRAYNEQFF; CDR3nt: TGTGCCAGCAGCTCCCGGGACAGGGCCTACAATGAGCAGTTCTTC
abundance: once; d_gene: NA; v_gene: TRBV28; j_gene: TRBJ2-7; CDR3aa: CASSFRDSSYEQYF; CDR3nt: TGTGCCAGCAGTTTTAGAGACAGTTCCTACGAGCAGTACTTC
abundance: NA; d_gene: NA; v_gene: TRBV7-2; j_gene: TRBJ2-7; CDR3aa: CASRDGHNSYEQYF; CDR3nt: TGTGCCAGCAGGGACGGACACAACTCCTACGAGCAGTACTTC
abundance: NA; d_gene: NA; v_gene: TRBV11-2; j_gene: TRBJ1-1; CDR3aa: CASSSGAPGKDTEAFF; CDR3nt: TGTGCCAGCAGTAGCGGGGCCCCGGGTAAGGACACTGAAGCTTTCTTT
abundance: NA; d_gene: NA; v_gene: TRBV6-5; j_gene: TRBJ1-2; CDR3aa: CASRGAETMSYTF; CDR3nt: TGTGCCAGCAGAGGGGCTGAGACGATGAGCTACACCTTC
abundance: NA; d_gene: NA; v_gene: TRBV28; j_gene: TRBJ2-7; CDR3aa: CASGSTGRAYEQYF; CDR3nt: TGTGCCAGCGGCAGTACGGGAAGAGCCTACGAGCAGTACTTC
abundance: NA; d_gene: TRBD2; v_gene: TRBV7-9; j_gene: TRBJ2-7; CDR3aa: CSSSLDHTSGPSSYEQYF; CDR3nt: TGTTCCAGCAGCTTAGATCATACTAGCGGGCCCAGCTCCTACGAGCAGTACTTC
abundance: NA; d_gene: NA; v_gene: TRBV11-2; j_gene: TRBJ2-7; CDR3aa: CASSFERAGWEQYF; CDR3nt: TGTGCCAGCAGCTTCGAGAGGGCCGGGTGGGAGCAGTACTTC
abundance: once; d_gene: TRBD1; v_gene: TRBV9; j_gene: TRBJ2-7; CDR3aa: CASSTRQGVNEQYF; CDR3nt: TGTGCCAGCAGCACCCGACAGGGGGTCAACGAGCAGTACTTC
abundance: NA; d_gene: NA; v_gene: TRBV9; j_gene: TRBJ2-7; CDR3aa: CASSVGRSAAYYEQYF; CDR3nt: TGTGCCAGCAGCGTTGGGCGATCCGCCGCTTACTACGAGCAGTACTTC
abundance: NA; d_gene: NA; v_gene: TRBV7-2; j_gene: TRBJ2-5; CDR3aa: CASSFRGQETQYF; CDR3nt: TGTGCCAGCAGCTTCAGGGGCCAAGAGACCCAGTACTTC
abundance: NA; d_gene: TRBD2; v_gene: TRBV4-3; j_gene: TRBJ2-3; CDR3aa: CASSQHTSGASVDTQYF; CDR3nt: TGCGCCAGCAGCCAGCACACTAGCGGGGCGAGCGTTGATACGCAGTATTTT
abundance: NA; d_gene: TRBD2; v_gene: TRBV2; j_gene: TRBJ2-1; CDR3aa: CASRVAGNNEQFF; CDR3nt: TGTGCCAGCAGGGTAGCGGGAAACAATGAGCAGTTCTTC
abundance: NA; d_gene: NA; v_gene: TRBV5-1; j_gene: TRBJ1-2; CDR3aa: CASSLPGNGYTF; CDR3nt: TGCGCCAGCAGCTTACCAGGGAATGGCTACACCTTC
abundance: NA; d_gene: NA; v_gene: TRBV4-2; j_gene: TRBJ1-2; CDR3aa: CASSSNPGNYGYTF; CDR3nt: TGTGCCAGCAGCTCAAACCCGGGGAACTATGGCTACACCTTC
abundance: NA; d_gene: NA; v_gene: TRBV11-2; j_gene: TRBJ2-3; CDR3aa: CASSLESGTDTQYF; CDR3nt: TGTGCCAGCAGCTTAGAAAGCGGGACAGATACGCAGTATTTT
abundance: NA; d_gene: TRBD2; v_gene: TRBV9; j_gene: TRBJ2-1; CDR3aa: CASSELAGGFNEQFF; CDR3nt: TGTGCCAGCAGCGAACTAGCGGGGGGTTTCAATGAGCAGTTCTTC
abundance: NA; d_gene: NA; v_gene: TRBV29-1; j_gene: TRBJ2-7; CDR3aa: CSVGPQAPSYEQYF; CDR3nt: TGCAGCGTCGGTCCCCAGGCTCCCTCCTACGAGCAGTACTTC
abundance: NA; d_gene: NA; v_gene: TRBV5-1; j_gene: TRBJ2-5; CDR3aa: CASSLEAMLYF; CDR3nt: TGCGCCAGCAGCTTGGAAGCGATGTTGTACTTC
abundance: NA; d_gene: NA; v_gene: TRBV7-9; j_gene: TRBJ2-3; CDR3aa: CASSARDFPDTQYF; CDR3nt: TGTGCCAGCAGCGCCCGGGACTTCCCAGATACGCAGTATTTT
abundance: NA; d_gene: TRBD1; v_gene: TRBV27; j_gene: TRBJ1-2; CDR3aa: CASSIQGNYGYTF; CDR3nt: TGTGCCAGCAGCATACAGGGGAACTATGGCTACACCTTC
abundance: NA; d_gene: NA; v_gene: TRBV19; j_gene: TRBJ2-1; CDR3aa: CASSLGGVSYNEQFF; CDR3nt: TGTGCCAGTAGCCTAGGGGGGGTCTCCTACAATGAGCAGTTCTTC
abundance: NA; d_gene: NA; v_gene: TRBV12-1; j_gene: TRBJ2-1; CDR3aa: CASSGIAGGGEQFF; CDR3nt: TGTGCCAGCAGCGGGATAGCGGGAGGGGGCGAGCAGTTCTTC
abundance: NA; d_gene: NA; v_gene: TRBV6-5; j_gene: TRBJ2-7; CDR3aa: CASSSGTPLGDEQYF; CDR3nt: TGTGCCAGCAGTTCTGGGACACCTCTGGGCGACGAGCAGTACTTC
abundance: NA; d_gene: NA; v_gene: TRBV6-5; j_gene: TRBJ1-1; CDR3aa: CASSYVPGGTEAFF; CDR3nt: TGTGCCAGCAGTTACGTCCCGGGGGGGACTGAAGCTTTCTTT
abundance: NA; d_gene: NA; v_gene: TRBV6-5; j_gene: TRBJ1-2; CDR3aa: CASSSGPGGHTF; CDR3nt: TGTGCCAGCAGTTCCGGGCCCGGAGGTCACACCTTC
abundance: once; d_gene: NA; v_gene: TRBV30; j_gene: TRBJ2-1; CDR3aa: CAWSRGLDNEQFF; CDR3nt: TGTGCCTGGAGTCGGGGACTTGATAATGAGCAGTTCTTC
abundance: NA; d_gene: NA; v_gene: TRBV23-1; j_gene: TRBJ2-2; CDR3aa: CASSQLRGGGELFF; CDR3nt: TGCGCCAGCAGTCAATTAAGGGGTGGGGGGGAGCTGTTTTTT
abundance: NA; d_gene: NA; v_gene: TRBV6-5; j_gene: TRBJ1-1; CDR3aa: CASSYSSGPQGSEAFF; CDR3nt: TGTGCCAGCAGTTACTCTTCAGGGCCCCAAGGGTCTGAAGCTTTCTTT